This is a list of T cell receptor beta chains from one sample in a study of blood T cells in healthy people across ages. MiXCR, applied by TCRdb to the 5' RACE reads, yields one record per CDR3 protein. The sample includes around 620,000 distinct CDR3 sequences, 27% of them seen just once. Sequencing input: blood. These receptor sequences come from a woman aged 70-85 years in good health. The CDR3 runs from the conserved cysteine through the conserved F or W. Each record gives: clone size, J gene, CDR3 length, V gene, D gene, CDR3 DNA, CDR3 protein. D genes are given only for firm matches. Clone size is stated in some rows and not others, as once, few, many or a class when expanded.

clone size: .; J gene: TRBJ2-7; CDR3 length: 15; V gene: TRBV29-1; D gene: TRBD2; CDR3 DNA: TGCAGCGTTGAGGGGTGGGCTAGCGGGAGCAACGAGCAGTACTTC; CDR3 protein: CSVEGWASGSNEQYF
clone size: .; J gene: TRBJ2-7; CDR3 length: 15; V gene: TRBV27; D gene: .; CDR3 DNA: TGTGCCAGCAGCCCAAGTAGGGGGGTAGTAGGCGAGCAGTACTTC; CDR3 protein: CASSPSRGVVGEQYF
clone size: few; J gene: TRBJ1-2; CDR3 length: 15; V gene: TRBV3-1; D gene: TRBD1; CDR3 DNA: TGTGCCAGCAGCCCGGACAGGGCAGCCAACTATGGCTACACCTTC; CDR3 protein: CASSPDRAANYGYTF
clone size: .; J gene: TRBJ2-6; CDR3 length: 17; V gene: TRBV24-1; D gene: .; CDR3 DNA: TGTGCCACCAGTGATTCGGAACAGGGAGGAGGGGCCAACGTCCTGACTTTC; CDR3 protein: CATSDSEQGGGANVLTF
clone size: .; J gene: TRBJ2-3; CDR3 length: 19; V gene: TRBV14; D gene: .; CDR3 DNA: TGTGCCAGCAGCCGCTACCGTCGTGACAGGCGGGTATTGGTAGATACGCAGTATTTT; CDR3 protein: CASSRYRRDRRVLVDTQYF
clone size: .; J gene: TRBJ2-3; CDR3 length: 15; V gene: TRBV5-1; D gene: .; CDR3 DNA: TGCGCCAGCAGCTTGGCCGTCGGAGGGCGAGATACGCAGTATTTT; CDR3 protein: CASSLAVGGRDTQYF
clone size: few; J gene: TRBJ1-2; CDR3 length: 13; V gene: TRBV11-1; D gene: TRBD1; CDR3 DNA: TGTGCCAGCAGCGTACAGGGGTGGTATGGCTACACCTTC; CDR3 protein: CASSVQGWYGYTF
clone size: few; J gene: TRBJ1-5; CDR3 length: 12; V gene: TRBV19; D gene: .; CDR3 DNA: TGTGCCAGTAGTCATAGGGGTCAGCCCCAGCATTTT; CDR3 protein: CASSHRGQPQHF
clone size: .; J gene: TRBJ2-7; CDR3 length: 14; V gene: TRBV19; D gene: TRBD1; CDR3 DNA: TGTGCCAGTACCTGGGACAGGGGAACCTACGAGCAGTACTTC; CDR3 protein: CASTWDRGTYEQYF
clone size: few; J gene: TRBJ2-5; CDR3 length: 14; V gene: TRBV6-5; D gene: .; CDR3 DNA: TGTGCCAGCAGTTACTCAAGGGGCACGGAGACCCAGTACTTC; CDR3 protein: CASSYSRGTETQYF
clone size: many; J gene: TRBJ2-5; CDR3 length: 12; V gene: TRBV18; D gene: .; CDR3 DNA: TGTGCCAGCTCACCGTCCAAAGAGACCCAGTACTTC; CDR3 protein: CASSPSKETQYF
clone size: few; J gene: TRBJ1-2; CDR3 length: 15; V gene: TRBV4-3; D gene: .; CDR3 DNA: TGCGCCAGCAGCCAAGATTCCGGGGGGAACTATGGCTACACCTTC; CDR3 protein: CASSQDSGGNYGYTF
clone size: few; J gene: TRBJ2-5; CDR3 length: 15; V gene: TRBV2; D gene: TRBD2; CDR3 DNA: TGTGCCAGCAGTGAAAATCTAGCGGGGCGAGGGACCCAGTACTTC; CDR3 protein: CASSENLAGRGTQYF
clone size: .; J gene: TRBJ1-4; CDR3 length: 16; V gene: TRBV5-1; D gene: .; CDR3 DNA: TGCGCCAGCAGCCCTCCCCTGGGGGACCTAAATGAAAAACTGTTTTTT; CDR3 protein: CASSPPLGDLNEKLFF
clone size: .; J gene: TRBJ1-6; CDR3 length: 14; V gene: TRBV9; D gene: TRBD1; CDR3 DNA: TGTGCCAGCAGCGTGACAGGGGGCGACTCACCCCTCCACTTT; CDR3 protein: CASSVTGGDSPLHF
clone size: few; J gene: TRBJ1-2; CDR3 length: 13; V gene: TRBV18; D gene: .; CDR3 DNA: TGTGCCAGCTCACCACGTGCAGGCTATGGCTACACCTTC; CDR3 protein: CASSPRAGYGYTF
clone size: .; J gene: TRBJ1-3; CDR3 length: 15; V gene: TRBV7-3; D gene: .; CDR3 DNA: TGTACCAGCAGCTCTAAGGGGGTCTCGGGAAACACCATATATTTT; CDR3 protein: CTSSSKGVSGNTIYF
clone size: .; J gene: TRBJ2-1; CDR3 length: 16; V gene: TRBV6-2/TRBV6-3; D gene: TRBD1; CDR3 DNA: TGTGCCAGCACGCCCGCCCGGACAGGGCCCTACAATGAGCAGTTCTTC; CDR3 protein: CASTPARTGPYNEQFF
clone size: few; J gene: TRBJ2-7; CDR3 length: 16; V gene: TRBV25-1; D gene: .; CDR3 DNA: TGTGCCAGCAGTGAATATAAAGGGTCCTCTTCCTACGAGCAGTACTTC; CDR3 protein: CASSEYKGSSSYEQYF
clone size: .; J gene: TRBJ2-7; CDR3 length: 12; V gene: TRBV3-1; D gene: .; CDR3 DNA: TGTGCCAGCAGCCATGGGGGTTACGAGCAGTACTTC; CDR3 protein: CASSHGGYEQYF
clone size: many; J gene: TRBJ2-5; CDR3 length: 17; V gene: TRBV5-1; D gene: TRBD1; CDR3 DNA: TGCGCCAGCAGCTTGTGGAGAGGACAGGGGGCGAGGGAGACCCAGTACTTC; CDR3 protein: CASSLWRGQGARETQYF
clone size: .; J gene: TRBJ1-2; CDR3 length: 11; V gene: TRBV24-1; D gene: .; CDR3 DNA: TGTGCCACCAGCTCCGGCCATGGCTACACCTTC; CDR3 protein: CATSSGHGYTF
clone size: .; J gene: TRBJ2-7; CDR3 length: 11; V gene: TRBV20-1; D gene: .; CDR3 DNA: TGCAGTTCCACCCATTACGACGAGCAGTACTTC; CDR3 protein: CSSTHYDEQYF
clone size: .; J gene: TRBJ1-2; CDR3 length: 15; V gene: TRBV6-5; D gene: TRBD1; CDR3 DNA: TGTGCCAGCAGTTACCATGGACAGGGTCTACATGGCTACACCTTC; CDR3 protein: CASSYHGQGLHGYTF
clone size: .; J gene: TRBJ1-6; CDR3 length: 13; V gene: TRBV20-1; D gene: .; CDR3 DNA: TGCAGTGCTAGAGAAGGGGGGAATTCACCCCTCCACTTT; CDR3 protein: CSAREGGNSPLHF
clone size: few; J gene: TRBJ2-3; CDR3 length: 14; V gene: TRBV20-1; D gene: .; CDR3 DNA: TGCAGTGTAAAACAGGGTGGTGACCCAGATACGCAGTATTTT; CDR3 protein: CSVKQGGDPDTQYF
clone size: .; J gene: TRBJ2-1; CDR3 length: 14; V gene: TRBV27; D gene: .; CDR3 DNA: TGTGCCACCCTGGGGGCGACCGGGGGGAGTGAGCAGTTCTTC; CDR3 protein: CATLGATGGSEQFF
clone size: .; J gene: TRBJ2-6; CDR3 length: 17; V gene: TRBV5-1; D gene: .; CDR3 DNA: TGCGCCAGCAGCCCTAGCCCCATTATCGCTGGGGCCAACGTCCTGACTTTC; CDR3 protein: CASSPSPIIAGANVLTF
clone size: .; J gene: TRBJ2-5; CDR3 length: 16; V gene: TRBV7-3; D gene: TRBD1; CDR3 DNA: TGTGCCAGCAGCTTGGGACAGGGGGGACCTCAGGAGACCCAGTACTTC; CDR3 protein: CASSLGQGGPQETQYF
clone size: few; J gene: TRBJ2-6; CDR3 length: 14; V gene: TRBV12-3/TRBV12-4; D gene: .; CDR3 DNA: TGTGCCAGCAGTATCACCTCTGGGGCCAACGTCCTGACTTTC; CDR3 protein: CASSITSGANVLTF
clone size: .; J gene: TRBJ2-3; CDR3 length: 16; V gene: TRBV5-1; D gene: TRBD2; CDR3 DNA: TGCGCCAGCAGCTTGACCCTTAGCGGGGGGGCGGATACGCAGTATTTT; CDR3 protein: CASSLTLSGGADTQYF
clone size: .; J gene: TRBJ2-3; CDR3 length: 14; V gene: TRBV28; D gene: .; CDR3 DNA: TGTGCCAGCAGTTCACACGGCGGCGAAGATACGCAGTATTTT; CDR3 protein: CASSSHGGEDTQYF
clone size: .; J gene: TRBJ2-7; CDR3 length: 13; V gene: TRBV20-1; D gene: .; CDR3 DNA: TGCAGTGCTAGAGAGCCGGGGCAACGCGAGCAGTACTTC; CDR3 protein: CSAREPGQREQYF
clone size: .; J gene: TRBJ1-1; CDR3 length: 13; V gene: TRBV20-1; D gene: .; CDR3 DNA: TGCAGTGCTAGAGTAGGCAGGGATCTAAATGCTTTCTTT; CDR3 protein: CSARVGRDLNAFF
clone size: .; J gene: TRBJ2-3; CDR3 length: 14; V gene: TRBV11-2; D gene: .; CDR3 DNA: TGTACCAGCAGCACGGGGGCTAGCCTTGATACGCAGTATTTT; CDR3 protein: CTSSTGASLDTQYF
clone size: .; J gene: TRBJ2-7; CDR3 length: 14; V gene: TRBV5-1; D gene: TRBD1; CDR3 DNA: TGCGCCAGCAGCCTTCGACAGGGGGCCGACGAGCAGTACTTC; CDR3 protein: CASSLRQGADEQYF
clone size: few; J gene: TRBJ2-7; CDR3 length: 14; V gene: TRBV7-2; D gene: .; CDR3 DNA: TGTGCCAGCAGCTTAGGAGGGCCAACCTACGAGCAGTACTTC; CDR3 protein: CASSLGGPTYEQYF
clone size: .; J gene: TRBJ2-7; CDR3 length: 12; V gene: TRBV29-1; D gene: .; CDR3 DNA: TGCAGCGCCGGAAGGGGGTCCTACGAGCAGTACTTC; CDR3 protein: CSAGRGSYEQYF
clone size: few; J gene: TRBJ1-1; CDR3 length: 16; V gene: TRBV5-6; D gene: .; CDR3 DNA: TGTGCCAGCAGCCGACGTCAGAGGGTTCTAGGCACTGAAGCTTTCTTT; CDR3 protein: CASSRRQRVLGTEAFF
clone size: .; J gene: TRBJ1-1; CDR3 length: 14; V gene: TRBV5-1; D gene: .; CDR3 DNA: TGCGCCAGCAGCTTCGAACACATGAACACTGAAGCTTTCTTT; CDR3 protein: CASSFEHMNTEAFF
clone size: .; J gene: TRBJ2-7; CDR3 length: 13; V gene: TRBV12-3/TRBV12-4; D gene: .; CDR3 DNA: TGTGCCAGCAGTTCCCCGGGGAGGTACGAGCAGTACTTC; CDR3 protein: CASSSPGRYEQYF
clone size: few; J gene: TRBJ2-3; CDR3 length: 11; V gene: TRBV12-3/TRBV12-4; D gene: .; CDR3 DNA: TGTGCCAGCAAAGGCGAGGGTGCGCAGTATTTT; CDR3 protein: CASKGEGAQYF
clone size: many; J gene: TRBJ2-7; CDR3 length: 13; V gene: TRBV5-1; D gene: .; CDR3 DNA: TGCGCCAGCAGCTTGAGTCAGGGCTACGAGCAGTACTTC; CDR3 protein: CASSLSQGYEQYF
clone size: few; J gene: TRBJ1-3; CDR3 length: 14; V gene: TRBV20-1; D gene: .; CDR3 DNA: TGCAGTGCTAAGGCTCGTGGCTCTGGAAACACCATATATTTT; CDR3 protein: CSAKARGSGNTIYF
clone size: .; J gene: TRBJ2-7; CDR3 length: 16; V gene: TRBV12-3/TRBV12-4; D gene: .; CDR3 DNA: TGTGCCAGCAGTTTTTTGTGGTGGCCTAATTGCCACGAGCAGTACTTC; CDR3 protein: CASSFLWWPNCHEQYF
clone size: .; J gene: TRBJ2-1; CDR3 length: 13; V gene: TRBV7-3; D gene: .; CDR3 DNA: TGTGCCAGCAGCTTAATAGGGGAACAGGAGCAGTTCTTC; CDR3 protein: CASSLIGEQEQFF
clone size: .; J gene: TRBJ2-2; CDR3 length: 18; V gene: TRBV4-2; D gene: .; CDR3 DNA: TGTGCCAGCAGCCAATCTTTCCCCACCGGGACAACTACCGGGGAGCTGTTTTTT; CDR3 protein: CASSQSFPTGTTTGELFF